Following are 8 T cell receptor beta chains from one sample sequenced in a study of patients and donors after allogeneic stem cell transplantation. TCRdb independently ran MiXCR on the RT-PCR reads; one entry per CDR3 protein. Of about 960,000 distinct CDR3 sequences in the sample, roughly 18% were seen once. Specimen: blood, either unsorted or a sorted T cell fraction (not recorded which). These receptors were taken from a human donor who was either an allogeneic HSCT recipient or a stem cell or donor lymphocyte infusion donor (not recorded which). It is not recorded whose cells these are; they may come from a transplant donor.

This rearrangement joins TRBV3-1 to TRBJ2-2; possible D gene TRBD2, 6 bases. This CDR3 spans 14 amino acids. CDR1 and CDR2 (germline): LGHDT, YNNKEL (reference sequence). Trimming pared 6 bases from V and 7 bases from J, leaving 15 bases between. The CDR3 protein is CASRTTGVIGELFF. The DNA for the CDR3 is TGTGCCAGCAGAACTACGGGAGTAATCGGGGAGCTGTTTTTT.

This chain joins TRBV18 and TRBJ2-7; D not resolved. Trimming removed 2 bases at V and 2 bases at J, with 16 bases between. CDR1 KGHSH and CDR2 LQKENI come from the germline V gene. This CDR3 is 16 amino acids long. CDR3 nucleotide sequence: TGTGCCAGCTCACCAAACGTGTTCGCGAGTGCCTACGAGCAGTACTTC. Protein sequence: CASSPNVFASAYEQYF. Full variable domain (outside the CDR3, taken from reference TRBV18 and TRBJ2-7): NAGVMQNPRHLVRRRGQEARLRCSPMKGHSHVYWYRQLPEEGLKFMVYLQKENIIDESGMPKERFSAEFPKEGPSILRIQQVVRGDSAAYFCASSPNVFASAYEQYFGPGTRLTVT.

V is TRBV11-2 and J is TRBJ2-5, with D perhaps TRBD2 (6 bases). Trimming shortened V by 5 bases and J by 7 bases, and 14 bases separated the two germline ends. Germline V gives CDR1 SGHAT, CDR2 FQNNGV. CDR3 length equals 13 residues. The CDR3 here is CASSKSSVPTQYF. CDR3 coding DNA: TGTGCCAGCAGCAAATCTAGCGTTCCGACCCAGTACTTC.

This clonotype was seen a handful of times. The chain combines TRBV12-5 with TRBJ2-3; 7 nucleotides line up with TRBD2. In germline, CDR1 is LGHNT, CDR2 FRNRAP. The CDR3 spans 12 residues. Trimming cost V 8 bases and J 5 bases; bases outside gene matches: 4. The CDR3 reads CASSRGEDTQYF. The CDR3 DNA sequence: TGTGCTAGTTCACGGGGGGAAGATACGCAGTATTTT.

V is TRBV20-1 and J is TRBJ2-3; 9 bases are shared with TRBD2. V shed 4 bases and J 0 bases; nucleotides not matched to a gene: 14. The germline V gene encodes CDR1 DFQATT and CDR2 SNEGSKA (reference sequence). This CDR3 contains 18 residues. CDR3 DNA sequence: TGCAGTGCTAAGAACGAAGCGGGGGGCCTAAAAAGCACAGATACGCAGTATTTT. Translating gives CSAKNEAGGLKSTDTQYF.

The CDR3 bases are TGTGCCAGCTCACTAGGACAGGGCCTGCGCCGGAACAATGAGCAGTTCTTC. Its translation is CASSLGQGLRRNNEQFF. The chain combines TRBV18 with TRBJ2-1; the match to TRBD1 covers 8 bases. V trimming: 4 bases; J trimming: 5 bases; junction bases outside the gene matches: 13. This CDR3 region has 17 residues. The germline V gene has CDR1 KGHSH and CDR2 LQKENI.

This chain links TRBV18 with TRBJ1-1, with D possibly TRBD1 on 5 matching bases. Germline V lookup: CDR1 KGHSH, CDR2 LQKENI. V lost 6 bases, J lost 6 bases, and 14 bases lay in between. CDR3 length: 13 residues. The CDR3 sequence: CASSPTEVAEAFF. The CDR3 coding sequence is TGTGCCAGCTCCCCGACAGAGGTAGCTGAAGCTTTCTTT.

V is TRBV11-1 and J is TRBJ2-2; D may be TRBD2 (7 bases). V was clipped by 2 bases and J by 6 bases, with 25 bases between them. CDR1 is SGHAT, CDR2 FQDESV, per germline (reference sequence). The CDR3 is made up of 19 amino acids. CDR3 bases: TGTGCCAGCAGCTTACCCCGCCGACTAGTCAGGGGAGGGTCCGGGGAGCTGTTTTTT. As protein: CASSLPRRLVRGGSGELFF.